This T cell receptor (beta chain) was observed in a study of T cell responses to AZD1222 COVID-19 vaccine. Germline CDR1 SGHTA, CDR2 FQGNSA. Trimming removed 1 base at V and 1 base at J, with 8 bases between. The CDR3 sequence is 15 residues long. The method was immunoSEQ multiplex PCR; TCRdb's version includes in-frame clones alone and lacks a portion of them. Counted here are roughly 120,000 clones, over 75% occurring once; the ten biggest clones make up roughly 3.9%. This chain uses TRBV7-2 with TRBJ1-5; unclear D gene. The TCR sequence derives from an adult in good health. The sequencing here drew on peripheral blood, taken on day 0 of MenACWY control vaccination. DNA for the CDR3: TGTGCCAGCAGCTTAGTGGGGTTAAGCAATCAGCCCCAGCATTTT. Translating it yields CASSLVGLSNQPQHF. The whole variable domain, filled in from reference TRBV7-2 and TRBJ1-5, reads GAGVSQSPSNKVTEKGKDVELRCDPISGHTALYWYRQSLGQGLEFLIYFQGNSAPDKSGLPSDRFSAERTGGSVSTLTIQRTQQEDSAVYLCASSLVGLSNQPQHFGDGTRLSIL.